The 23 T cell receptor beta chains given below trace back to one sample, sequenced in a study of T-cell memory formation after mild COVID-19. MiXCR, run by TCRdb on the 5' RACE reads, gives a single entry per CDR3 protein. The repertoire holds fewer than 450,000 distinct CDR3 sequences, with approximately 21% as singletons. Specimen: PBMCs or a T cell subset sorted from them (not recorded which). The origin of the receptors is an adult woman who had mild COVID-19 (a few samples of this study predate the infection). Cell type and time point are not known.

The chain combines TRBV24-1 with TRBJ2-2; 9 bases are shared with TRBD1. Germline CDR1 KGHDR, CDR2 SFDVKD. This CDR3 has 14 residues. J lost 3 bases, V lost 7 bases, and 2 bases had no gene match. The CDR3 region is CATRGQGDTGELFF. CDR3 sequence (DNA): TGTGCCACCAGGGGACAGGGAGACACCGGGGAGCTGTTTTTT.

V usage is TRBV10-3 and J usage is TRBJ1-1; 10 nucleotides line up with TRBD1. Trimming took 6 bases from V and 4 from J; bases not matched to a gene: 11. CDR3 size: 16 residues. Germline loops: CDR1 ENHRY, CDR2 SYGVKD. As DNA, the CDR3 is TGTGCCATCAGCAGACAGGGGGCGCGAGATGGCACTGAAGCTTTCTTT. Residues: CAISRQGARDGTEAFF.

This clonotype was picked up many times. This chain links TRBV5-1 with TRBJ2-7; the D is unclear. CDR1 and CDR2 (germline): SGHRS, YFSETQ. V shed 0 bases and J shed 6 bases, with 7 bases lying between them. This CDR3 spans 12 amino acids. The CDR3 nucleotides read TGCGCCAGCAGCTTGGGTCGAGGCGAGCAGTACTTC. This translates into CASSLGRGEQYF.

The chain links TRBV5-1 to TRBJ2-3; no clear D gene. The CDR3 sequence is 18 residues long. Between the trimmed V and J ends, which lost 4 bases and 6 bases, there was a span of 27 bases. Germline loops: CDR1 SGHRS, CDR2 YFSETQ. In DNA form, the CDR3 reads TGCGCCAGCAGCCCTTCCCCAGTTATTGAATCCAGTGACGATACGCAGTATTTT. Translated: CASSPSPVIESSDDTQYF.

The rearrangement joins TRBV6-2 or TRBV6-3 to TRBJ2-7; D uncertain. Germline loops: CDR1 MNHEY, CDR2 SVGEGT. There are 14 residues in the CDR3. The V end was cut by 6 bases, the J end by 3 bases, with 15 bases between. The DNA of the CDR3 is TGTGCCAGCAGGGAGTCCTTATCCTACTACGAGCAGTACTTC. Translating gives CASRESLSYYEQYF.

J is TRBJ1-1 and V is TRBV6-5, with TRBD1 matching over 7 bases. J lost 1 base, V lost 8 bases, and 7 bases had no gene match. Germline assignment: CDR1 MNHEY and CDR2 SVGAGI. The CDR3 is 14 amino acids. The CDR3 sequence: CASGTGTANTEAFF. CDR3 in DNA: TGTGCCAGCGGAACCGGGACAGCGAACACTGAAGCTTTCTTT.

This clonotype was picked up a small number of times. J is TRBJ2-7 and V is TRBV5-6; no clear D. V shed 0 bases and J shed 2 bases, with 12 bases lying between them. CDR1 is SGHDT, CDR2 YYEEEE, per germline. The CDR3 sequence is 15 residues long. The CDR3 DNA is TGTGCCAGCAGCTTGGAAGTAACCGGAGCCTACGAGCAGTACTTC. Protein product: CASSLEVTGAYEQYF.

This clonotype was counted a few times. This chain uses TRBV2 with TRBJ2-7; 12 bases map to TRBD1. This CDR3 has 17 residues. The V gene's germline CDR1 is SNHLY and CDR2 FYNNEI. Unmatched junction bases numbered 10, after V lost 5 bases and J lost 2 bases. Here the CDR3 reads CASSPRDRGQLTYEQYF. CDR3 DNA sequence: TGTGCCAGCAGTCCCCGGGACAGGGGGCAACTCACCTACGAGCAGTACTTC.

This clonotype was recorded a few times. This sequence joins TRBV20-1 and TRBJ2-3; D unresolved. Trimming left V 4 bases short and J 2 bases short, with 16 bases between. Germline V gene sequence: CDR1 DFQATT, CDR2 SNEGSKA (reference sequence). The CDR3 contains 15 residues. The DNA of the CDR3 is TGCAGTGCTACCCAAAGCGCCCGGCCCACAGATACGCAGTATTTT. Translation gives CSATQSARPTDTQYF.

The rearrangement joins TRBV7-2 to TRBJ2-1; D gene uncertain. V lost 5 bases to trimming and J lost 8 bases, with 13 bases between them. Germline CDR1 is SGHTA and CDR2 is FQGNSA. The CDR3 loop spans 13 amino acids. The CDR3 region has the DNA TGTGCCAGCAGCAGACCCTCTGACGATGAGCAGTTCTTC. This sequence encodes CASSRPSDDEQFF.

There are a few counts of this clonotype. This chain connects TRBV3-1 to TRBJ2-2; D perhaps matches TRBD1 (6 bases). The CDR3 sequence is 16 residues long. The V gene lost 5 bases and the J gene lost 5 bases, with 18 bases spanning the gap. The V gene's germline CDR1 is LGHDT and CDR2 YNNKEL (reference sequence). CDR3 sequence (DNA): TGTGCCAGCAGCTCAACCGGGACAAAACTTACCGGGGAGCTGTTTTTT. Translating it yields CASSSTGTKLTGELFF. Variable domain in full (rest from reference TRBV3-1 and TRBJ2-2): DTAVSQTPKYLVTQMGNDKSIKCEQNLGHDTMYWYKQDSKKFLKIMFSYNNKELIINETVPNRFSPKSPDKAHLNLHINSLELGDSAVYFCASSSTGTKLTGELFFGEGSRLTVL.

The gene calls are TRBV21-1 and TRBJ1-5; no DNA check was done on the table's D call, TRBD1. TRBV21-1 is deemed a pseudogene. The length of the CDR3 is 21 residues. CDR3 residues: CASSYRKWGQDLTYSNQPQHF. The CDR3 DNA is TGTGCCAGCAGCTACAGAAAGTGGGGGCAGGATCTTACCTATAGCAATCAGCCCCAGCATTTT.

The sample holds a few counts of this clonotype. CDR3 sequence: CASSFGGRGLNTIYF. DNA for the CDR3: TGTGCCAGCAGTTTTGGGGGGCGCGGGTTGAACACCATATATTTT. This chain connects TRBV12-3 or TRBV12-4 to TRBJ1-3; D is perhaps TRBD1 (6 bases). This CDR3 contains 15 residues. The V end lost 3 bases, the J end lost 7 bases, and 16 bases lay between the germline ends.

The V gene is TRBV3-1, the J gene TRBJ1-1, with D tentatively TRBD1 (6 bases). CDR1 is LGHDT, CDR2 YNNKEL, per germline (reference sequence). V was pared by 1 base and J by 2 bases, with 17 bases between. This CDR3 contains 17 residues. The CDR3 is CASSQVAGGRQNTEAFF. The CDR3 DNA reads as TGTGCCAGCAGCCAAGTCGCGGGGGGCAGGCAAAACACTGAAGCTTTCTTT.

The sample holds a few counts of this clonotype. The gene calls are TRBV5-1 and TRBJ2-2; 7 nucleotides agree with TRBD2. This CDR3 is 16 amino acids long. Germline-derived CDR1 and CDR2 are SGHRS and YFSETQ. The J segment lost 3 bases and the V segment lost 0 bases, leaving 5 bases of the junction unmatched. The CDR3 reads CASSLVASGYTGELFF. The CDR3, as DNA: TGCGCCAGCAGCTTGGTGGCTAGCGGTTACACCGGGGAGCTGTTTTTT.

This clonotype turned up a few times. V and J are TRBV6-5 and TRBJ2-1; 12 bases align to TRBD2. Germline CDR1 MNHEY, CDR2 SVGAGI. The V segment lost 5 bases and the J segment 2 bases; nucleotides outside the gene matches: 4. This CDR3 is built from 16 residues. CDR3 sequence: CASSTSGRRTYNEQFF. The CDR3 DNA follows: TGTGCCAGCAGTACTAGCGGGAGGAGAACCTACAATGAGCAGTTCTTC.

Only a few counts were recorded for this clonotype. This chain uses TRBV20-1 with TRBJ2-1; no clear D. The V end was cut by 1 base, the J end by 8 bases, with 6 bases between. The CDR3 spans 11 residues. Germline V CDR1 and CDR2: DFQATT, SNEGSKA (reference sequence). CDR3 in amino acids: CSARGPYEQFF. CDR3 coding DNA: TGCAGTGCTAGAGGCCCGTATGAGCAGTTCTTC.

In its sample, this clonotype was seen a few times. CDR3 nucleotide sequence: TGCAGTGCTCCCGGGACGGATGAAGAGACCCAGTACTTC. Amino acid sequence: CSAPGTDEETQYF. The chain employs TRBV20-1 and TRBJ2-5; D could derive from TRBD1 or TRBD2 (5 bases each). Germline V gives CDR1 DFQATT, CDR2 SNEGSKA (reference sequence). Trimming cost V 5 bases and J 3 bases, with 13 bases left between them. CDR3 length equals 13 residues.

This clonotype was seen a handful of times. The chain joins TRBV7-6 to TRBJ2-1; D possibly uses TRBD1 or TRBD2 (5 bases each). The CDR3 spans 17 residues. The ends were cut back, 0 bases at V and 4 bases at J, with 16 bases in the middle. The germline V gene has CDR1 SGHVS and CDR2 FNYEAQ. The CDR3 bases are TGTGCCAGCAGCTTAGCCCCTGGTCGGGACGGGTACAATGAGCAGTTCTTC. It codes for CASSLAPGRDGYNEQFF.

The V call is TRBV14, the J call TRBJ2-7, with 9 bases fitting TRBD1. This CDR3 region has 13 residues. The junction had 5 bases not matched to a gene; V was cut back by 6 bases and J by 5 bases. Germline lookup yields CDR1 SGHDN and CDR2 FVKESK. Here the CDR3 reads CASRRQGVDEQYF. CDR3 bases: TGTGCCAGCAGGCGACAGGGGGTCGACGAGCAGTACTTC.

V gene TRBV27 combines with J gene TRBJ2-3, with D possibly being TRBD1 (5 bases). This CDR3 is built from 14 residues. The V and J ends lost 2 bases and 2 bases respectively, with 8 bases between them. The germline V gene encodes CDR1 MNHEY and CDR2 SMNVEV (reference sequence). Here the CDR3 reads CASSLRGVTDTQYF. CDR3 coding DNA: TGTGCCAGCAGTTTAAGGGGTGTCACAGATACGCAGTATTTT.

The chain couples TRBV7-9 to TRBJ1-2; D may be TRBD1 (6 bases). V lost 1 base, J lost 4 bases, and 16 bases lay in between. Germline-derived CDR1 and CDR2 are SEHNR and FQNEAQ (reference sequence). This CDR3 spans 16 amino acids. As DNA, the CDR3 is TGTGCCAGCAGCTTAGGGGGTACGGGGGCCCCCTATGGCTACACCTTC. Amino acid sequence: CASSLGGTGAPYGYTF.

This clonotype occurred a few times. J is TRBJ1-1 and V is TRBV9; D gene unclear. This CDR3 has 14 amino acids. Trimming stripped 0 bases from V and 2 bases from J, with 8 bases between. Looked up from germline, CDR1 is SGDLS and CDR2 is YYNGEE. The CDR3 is CASSVVSENTEAFF. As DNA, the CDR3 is TGTGCCAGCAGCGTAGTGTCCGAAAACACTGAAGCTTTCTTT.